The 26 T cell receptor beta chains below all came from one sample that was sequenced in a study of technical replicates of blood from several donors. Sequenced by immunoSEQ multiplex PCR; TCRdb stores in-frame clones only, minus some. There are about 16,000 clones in the sample; about 83% occur only once, and 9% to 15% lies in the top ten. Specimen: PBMCs. These receptors came from a human donor in good health.

The chain has TRBV19 and TRBJ2-5; 11 positions match TRBD1. The CDR3 extends over 16 amino acids. V was pared by 3 bases and J by 5 bases, with 8 bases of the junction left unmatched. CDR1 is LNHDA and CDR2 is SQIVND in the germline V gene (reference sequence). CDR3 loop: CASSIRWTGGFETQYF. CDR3 bases: TGTGCCAGTAGTATCCGTTGGACAGGGGGCTTCGAGACCCAGTACTTC.

The rearrangement uses TRBV19 and TRBJ2-1, with 10 positions matching TRBD2. V trimming: 7 bases; J trimming: 2 bases; junction bases outside the gene matches: 11. Germline CDR1 and CDR2: LNHDA and SQIVND (reference sequence). This CDR3 region has 17 residues. Here the CDR3 DNA reads TGTGCCAGTACCCTCTCTAGCGGGAGTTTTACCTACAATGAGCAGTTCTTC. It is translated as CASTLSSGSFTYNEQFF.

The V gene is TRBV7-9, the J gene TRBJ2-7, with D possibly TRBD1 on 5 matching bases. Germline V gene sequence: CDR1 SEHNR, CDR2 FQNEAQ (reference sequence). This CDR3 contains 13 residues. V was shortened by 6 bases and J by 1 base, with 10 bases between the two germline ends. Here the CDR3 DNA reads TGTGCCAGCAGTCGAGACAGTTCCTACGAGCAGTACTTC. Translated, it gives CASSRDSSYEQYF.

The chain recombines TRBV19 with TRBJ2-7; no firm D call. This CDR3 region has 15 residues. V was trimmed by 2 bases and J by 3 bases, leaving 14 bases between them. CDR1 is LNHDA, CDR2 SQIVND, per germline (reference sequence). CDR3 sequence: CASSIFPSSNYEQYF. CDR3 nucleotides: TGTGCCAGTAGTATATTTCCCAGTTCCAACTACGAGCAGTACTTC.

The chain carries TRBV6-6 and TRBJ1-1, with TRBD1 as a possible D gene (5 bases). This CDR3 has 15 residues. CDR1 and CDR2 from the germline V gene are MNHNY and SVGAGI (reference sequence). V lost 7 bases and J lost 5, with 20 bases in between. Written as DNA, the CDR3 is TGTGCCAGCACTAAAGCCGAATTCAGGGTGACTGAAGCTTTCTTT. It specifies CASTKAEFRVTEAFF.

The V call is TRBV18, the J call TRBJ2-1; 8 bases are shared with TRBD2. The CDR3 sequence is 15 residues long. V dropped 3 bases and J dropped 9; count of bases not matched to a gene: 10. Germline values: CDR1 KGHSH, CDR2 LQKENI. In nucleotides, the CDR3 is TGTGCCAGCTCACCCCCGGGACTAGGGGCGGGTGAGCAGTTCTTC. Its translation: CASSPPGLGAGEQFF. Filled out from reference TRBV18 and TRBJ2-1, the complete variable domain reads NAGVMQNPRHLVRRRGQEARLRCSPMKGHSHVYWYRQLPEEGLKFMVYLQKENIIDESGMPKERFSAEFPKEGPSILRIQQVVRGDSAAYFCASSPPGLGAGEQFFGPGTRLTVL.

This sequence joins TRBV7-8 and TRBJ1-3; 7 bases match TRBD1. Germline CDR1 is SGHVS and CDR2 is FQNEAQ. This CDR3 region has 14 residues. J lost 2 bases, V lost 2 bases, and 0 bases had no gene match. CDR3 nucleotides: TGTGCCAGCAGCTTACAGGGGGCTGGAAACACCATATATTTT. Its translation is CASSLQGAGNTIYF.

This clone was detected once. The CDR3 bases are TGCGCCAGCAGCCAAGATCGTTTCTCCAGGGCTAATGAAAAACTGTTTTTT. Residues: CASSQDRFSRANEKLFF. The chain joins TRBV4-1 to TRBJ1-4; tentatively, D is TRBD1 (5 bases). V was clipped by 0 bases and J by 3 bases, with 14 bases between them. The CDR3 length is 17 residues. Germline CDR1 reads MGHRA; CDR2 reads YSYEKL.

The rearrangement uses TRBV28 and TRBJ1-5; TRBD1 aligns across 7 bases. The CDR3 has 14 amino acids. Germline V gene sequence: CDR1 MDHEN, CDR2 SYDVKM. Trimming at V came to 4 bases and at J to 4 bases, leaving 4 bases not matched to a gene. The CDR3 loop is CASSSPTGNQPQHF. For the CDR3, the DNA is TGTGCCAGCAGTTCCCCGACAGGGAATCAGCCCCAGCATTTT.

The chain recombines TRBV27 with TRBJ1-1; no reliable D call. CDR3 size: 13 residues. Germline V gives CDR1 MNHEY, CDR2 SMNVEV (reference sequence). Trimming left V 2 bases short and J 5 bases short, with 9 bases between. The CDR3 nucleotides are TGTGCCAGCAGTTTAGAGGGAAGAACTGAAGCTTTCTTT. Its protein product is CASSLEGRTEAFF.

The gene calls are TRBV11-2 and TRBJ2-7; possible D gene TRBD2, 5 bases. V lost 4 bases and J 4 bases, leaving 5 bases between the germline ends. The CDR3 consists of 11 residues. Germline CDR1 is SGHAT and CDR2 is FQNNGV. For the CDR3, the DNA is TGTGCCAGCAGCTGGGAGTACGAGCAGTACTTC. It yields the protein CASSWEYEQYF. Full variable domain (missing parts from reference TRBV11-2 and TRBJ2-7): EAGVAQSPRYKIIEKRQSVAFWCNPISGHATLYWYQQILGQGPKLLIQFQNNGVVDDSQLPKDRFSAERLKGVDSTLKIQPAKLEDSAVYLCASSWEYEQYFGPGTRLTVT.

V usage is TRBV5-1 and J usage is TRBJ2-2; TRBD1 matches at 8 bases. The CDR3 has 16 residues. From germline, CDR1 is SGHRS and CDR2 YFSETQ. The V gene end was trimmed by 4 bases and the J gene end by 4 bases; junction bases not matched to a gene: 9. CDR3 protein: CASSPPGQGITGELFF. For the CDR3, the DNA is TGCGCCAGCAGCCCCCCTGGACAGGGAATCACCGGGGAGCTGTTTTTT.

The rearrangement joins TRBV18 to TRBJ1-1; 7 nucleotides match TRBD1. The CDR3 consists of 17 residues. Germline loops: CDR1 KGHSH, CDR2 LQKENI. Germline trimming cut 0 bases from V and 6 bases from J; bases unmatched to any gene: 13. In nucleotides, the CDR3 is TGTGCCAGCTCACCACCCTCCTACAGGGGAACTCTAGCTGAAGCTTTCTTT. As protein: CASSPPSYRGTLAEAFF. Full variable domain (rest looked up from reference TRBV18 and TRBJ1-1): NAGVMQNPRHLVRRRGQEARLRCSPMKGHSHVYWYRQLPEEGLKFMVYLQKENIIDESGMPKERFSAEFPKEGPSILRIQQVVRGDSAAYFCASSPPSYRGTLAEAFFGQGTRLTVV.

V usage is TRBV5-1 and J usage is TRBJ2-7, with D tentatively TRBD2 (6 bases). V lost 6 bases and J lost 0, with 13 bases in between. The CDR3 extends over 14 amino acids. CDR1 is SGHRS and CDR2 is YFSETQ in the germline V gene. The CDR3 DNA follows: TGCGCCAGCACGACTGGGGGGAGCTCCTACGAGCAGTACTTC. Protein: CASTTGGSSYEQYF.

The J gene is TRBJ1-6, the V gene TRBV2; 8 bases fit TRBD1. The V gene's germline CDR1 is SNHLY and CDR2 FYNNEI. This CDR3 is built from 15 residues. The V gene end was trimmed by 2 bases and the J gene end by 5 bases; junction bases not matched to a gene: 2. Here the CDR3 DNA reads TGTGCCAGCAGTGAACGACAGGGGAATAATTCACCCCTCCACTTT. It yields the protein CASSERQGNNSPLHF.

The chain employs TRBV9 and TRBJ2-7, with TRBD2 matching 10 bases. J was trimmed by 5 bases and V by 0 bases; bases with no gene match: 5. CDR3 length equals 15 residues. Looked up from germline, CDR1 is SGDLS and CDR2 is YYNGEE. For the CDR3, the DNA is TGTGCCAGCAGCGTAGGATCTAGCGGGAGTCACGAGCAGTACTTC. As protein: CASSVGSSGSHEQYF.

This rearrangement joins TRBV5-1 to TRBJ2-7; the match to TRBD1 covers 11 bases. Germline CDR1 is SGHRS and CDR2 is YFSETQ. V was clipped by 1 base and J by 7 bases; unmatched bases: 7. This CDR3 has 15 residues. Written as DNA, the CDR3 is TGCGCCAGCAGCTTGACAGGACAGGGGGCCGGAGAGCAGTACTTC. Protein sequence: CASSLTGQGAGEQYF.

The V gene is TRBV21-1, the J gene TRBJ2-7; TRBD2 reflects the table's D call only, with no check against the DNA. TRBV21-1 is a pseudogene segment. The CDR3 extends over 15 amino acids. Here the CDR3 DNA reads TGTGCCAGCAGCAAAGTTGAGGCTACCCTGTTCGAGCAGTACTTC. This sequence encodes CASSKVEATLFEQYF.

J is TRBJ2-1 and V is TRBV6-6; D unclear. The V end was cut by 2 bases, the J end by 5 bases, with 4 bases between. There are 12 residues in the CDR3. Per germline, CDR1 MNHNY and CDR2 SVGAGI (reference sequence). CDR3 sequence (DNA): TGTGCCAGCAGTTACCAAAACAATGAGCAGTTCTTC. Amino acid sequence: CASSYQNNEQFF.

This clone was counted a few times. This sequence joins TRBV30 and TRBJ2-5; D is ambiguous. Trimming took 0 bases from V and 5 from J, leaving 10 bases between them. The germline V gene encodes CDR1 GTSNPN and CDR2 SVGIG (reference sequence). The CDR3 spans 13 residues. CDR3 in DNA: TGTGCCTGGAGTGTACTTGCACGGGAGACCCAGTACTTC. It translates to CAWSVLARETQYF. Based on the CDR3 plus reference TRBV30 and TRBJ2-5, the full variable domain is SQTIHQWPATLVQPVGSPLSLECTVEGTSNPNLYWYRQAAGRGLQLLFYSVGIGQISSEVPQNLSASRPQDRQFILSSKKLLLSDSGFYLCAWSVLARETQYFGPGTRLLVL.

The rearrangement links TRBV7-2 to TRBJ2-4, with unresolved D. Trimming left V 1 base short and J 1 base short, with 11 bases between. Germline V gives CDR1 SGHTA, CDR2 FQGNSA. CDR3 size: 16 residues. DNA for the CDR3: TGTGCCAGCAGCTTAGTTGGGCAGGCCGCCAAAAACATTCAGTACTTC. Encoded protein: CASSLVGQAAKNIQYF.

The chain links TRBV7-9 to TRBJ2-5; 12 positions match TRBD2. The length of the CDR3 is 16 residues. The germline CDR1 and CDR2 sequences are SEHNR and FQNEAQ (reference sequence). Trimming took 1 base from V and 3 from J; bases not matched to a gene: 3. CDR3 amino acids: CASSLGLAGGKETQYF. In DNA form, the CDR3 reads TGTGCCAGCAGCTTAGGGCTAGCGGGAGGGAAAGAGACCCAGTACTTC.

The genes are TRBV4-2 and TRBJ2-3; tentative D call: TRBD2 (6 bases). This CDR3 has 18 amino acids. Deletions cut 1 base from V and 6 bases from J, with 23 bases between. CDR1 LGHNA and CDR2 YNFKEQ come from the germline V gene. CDR3 amino acids: CASSQGQTRRSSFDTQYF. CDR3 nucleotide sequence: TGTGCCAGCAGCCAAGGCCAGACTAGGAGAAGCTCCTTTGATACGCAGTATTTT.

The chain links TRBV7-8 to TRBJ1-5, with TRBD1 identical over 10 bases. V lost 2 bases and J lost 2; bases outside the gene matches: 9. This CDR3 is 18 amino acids long. Germline V gene sequence: CDR1 SGHVS, CDR2 FQNEAQ. The CDR3 DNA reads as TGTGCCAGCAGCTTATCCCGGACAGGGGGGAAAGGCAATCAGCCCCAGCATTTT. It specifies CASSLSRTGGKGNQPQHF.

The J gene is TRBJ2-5, the V gene TRBV2, with TRBD2 as a possible D gene (5 bases). V gave up 8 bases and J gave up 5 bases, with 21 bases separating them. The germline gives CDR1 SNHLY, CDR2 FYNNEI. This CDR3 is built from 15 residues. CDR3 region: CASSQWTPRRETQYF. The CDR3 bases are TGTGCCAGCTCCCAATGGACTCCCCGACGGGAGACCCAGTACTTC.

This clone appeared a few times. The rearrangement links TRBV5-1 to TRBJ2-7; 9 bases agree with TRBD1. J gave up 4 bases and V 1 base, and 15 bases lay outside the gene matches. The CDR3 spans 18 residues. Germline lookup yields CDR1 SGHRS and CDR2 YFSETQ. Here the CDR3 DNA reads TGCGCCAGCAGCTTGCCCTCGCCGGGACAGGGATTTTTATACGAGCAGTACTTC. This gives the protein CASSLPSPGQGFLYEQYF.